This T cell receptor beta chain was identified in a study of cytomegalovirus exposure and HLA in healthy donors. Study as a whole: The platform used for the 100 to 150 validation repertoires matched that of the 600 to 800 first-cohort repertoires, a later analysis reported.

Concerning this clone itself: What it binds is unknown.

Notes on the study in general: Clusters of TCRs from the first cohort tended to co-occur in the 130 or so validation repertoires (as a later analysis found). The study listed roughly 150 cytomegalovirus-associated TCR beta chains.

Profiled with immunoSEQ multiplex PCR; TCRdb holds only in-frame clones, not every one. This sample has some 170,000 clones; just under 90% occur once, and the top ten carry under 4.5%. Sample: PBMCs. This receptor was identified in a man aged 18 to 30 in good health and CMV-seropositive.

In nucleotides, the CDR3 is TGTGCCAGCAGGGCCACGCCTCGACTAGCGGGGACCTACGAGCAGTACTTC. This encodes CASRATPRLAGTYEQYF. The chain joins TRBV2 to TRBJ2-7; 11 bases match TRBD2. The CDR3 has 17 residues. Germline V gene lookup returns CDR1 SNHLY and CDR2 FYNNEI. J gave up 2 bases and V 6 bases, and 12 bases lay outside the gene matches.